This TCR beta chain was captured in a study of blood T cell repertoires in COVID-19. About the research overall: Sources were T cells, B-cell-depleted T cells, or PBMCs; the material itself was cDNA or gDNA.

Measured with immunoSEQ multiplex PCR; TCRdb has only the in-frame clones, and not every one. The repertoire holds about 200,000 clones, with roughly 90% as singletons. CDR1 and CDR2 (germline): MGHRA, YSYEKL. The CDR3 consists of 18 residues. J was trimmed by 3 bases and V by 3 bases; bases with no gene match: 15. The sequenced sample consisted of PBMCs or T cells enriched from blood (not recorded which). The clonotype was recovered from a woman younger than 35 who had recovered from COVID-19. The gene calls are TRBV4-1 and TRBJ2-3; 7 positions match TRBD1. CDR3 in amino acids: CASSHGHEGGAMTDTQYF. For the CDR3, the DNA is TGCGCCAGCAGCCACGGCCATGAAGGGGGCGCCATGACAGATACGCAGTATTTT.